A single sample is the source of the 16 T cell receptor beta chains below, sequenced in a study of blood T cell repertoires in COVID-19. The assay was immunoSEQ multiplex PCR, and TCRdb's table has in-frame clones only and misses some. This sample has around 190,000 clones; under 90% occur once, and the top ten carry about 6.3%. Sequences were obtained from peripheral blood. The source of these receptors is a man in his fifties or sixties with acute or convalescent COVID-19.

The gene calls are TRBV6-5 and TRBJ1-2, with TRBD1 matching over 9 bases. This CDR3 is 15 amino acids long. With V trimmed by 6 bases and J by 3 bases, 8 bases remained unmatched. Germline loops: CDR1 MNHEY, CDR2 SVGAGI. The CDR3 DNA reads as TGTGCCAGCAGGGTCCCCACAGGGGGCTACTATGGCTACACCTTC. It specifies CASRVPTGGYYGYTF.

The gene calls are TRBV7-9 and TRBJ1-1; no clear D gene. In germline, CDR1 is SEHNR, CDR2 FQNEAQ (reference sequence). V lost 3 bases to trimming and J lost 7 bases, with 12 bases between them. This CDR3 comprises 13 residues. The CDR3 here is CASSFYRGSEAFF. Written as DNA, the CDR3 is TGTGCCAGCAGCTTTTATCGTGGCAGTGAAGCTTTCTTT.

This chain links TRBV5-1 with TRBJ1-5; 9 bases are shared with TRBD1. Unmatched junction bases numbered 6, after V lost 3 bases and J lost 5 bases. Per the germline V gene, CDR1 is SGHRS and CDR2 is YFSETQ. CDR3 length equals 15 residues. CDR3 in DNA: TGCGCCAGCAGCTCCACAGGGGGCTCCGATCAGCCCCAGCATTTT. Residues: CASSSTGGSDQPQHF.

J is TRBJ1-2 and V is TRBV9; 7 bases match TRBD1. The CDR3 loop spans 14 amino acids. After removal of 3 bases from V and 4 bases from J, the junction contained 6 bases not matched to a gene. Germline assignment: CDR1 SGDLS and CDR2 YYNGEE. CDR3 amino acids: CASSASGTAYGYTF. In DNA form, the CDR3 reads TGTGCCAGCAGCGCTTCCGGGACAGCCTATGGCTACACCTTC.

This clone was found a few times. V usage is TRBV4-1 and J usage is TRBJ1-1; D is perhaps TRBD1 (5 bases). The ends were cut back, 2 bases at V and 0 bases at J, with 22 bases in the middle. Germline V gene sequence: CDR1 MGHRA, CDR2 YSYEKL. The CDR3 is made up of 19 amino acids. CDR3 sequence: CASSQFPPGRVRVNTEAFF. The CDR3 DNA sequence: TGCGCCAGCAGCCAATTCCCCCCAGGGAGGGTACGGGTGAACACTGAAGCTTTCTTT.

The gene calls are TRBV27 and TRBJ1-5, with 9 nucleotides matching TRBD1. The CDR3 has 15 amino acids. Trimming took 3 bases from V and 4 from J; bases not matched to a gene: 4. Germline V gene data show CDR1 as MNHEY and CDR2 as SMNVEV (reference sequence). This CDR3 is CASSFLGQGNQPQHF. For the CDR3, the DNA is TGTGCCAGCAGTTTTTTGGGACAGGGTAATCAGCCCCAGCATTTT.

This chain joins TRBV5-1 and TRBJ2-1; D perhaps matches TRBD2 (6 bases). The CDR3 has 15 amino acids. V lost 4 bases and J 0 bases, leaving 11 bases between the germline ends. Germline-derived CDR1 and CDR2 are SGHRS and YFSETQ. The DNA for the CDR3 is TGCGCCAGCAGCGTCGGGACTTCCTCCTACAATGAGCAGTTCTTC. It is translated as CASSVGTSSYNEQFF. The variable domain in full, completed from reference TRBV5-1 and TRBJ2-1, reads KAGVTQTPRYLIKTRGQQVTLSCSPISGHRSVSWYQQTPGQGLQFLFEYFSETQRNKGNFPGRFSGRQFSNSRSEMNVSTLELGDSALYLCASSVGTSSYNEQFFGPGTRLTVL.

In its sample, this clone was seen a few times. This chain connects TRBV11-2 to TRBJ1-3; D is unresolved. The V end was cut by 4 bases, the J end by 4 bases, with 11 bases between. The germline CDR1 and CDR2 sequences are SGHAT and FQNNGV. The CDR3 extends over 14 amino acids. The CDR3 coding sequence is TGTGCCAGCAGCTCGGTTGTGTCAGGAAACACCATATATTTT. Protein sequence: CASSSVVSGNTIYF.

The CDR3 region has the DNA TGTGCCTGGACGACACAGACCTACGAGCAGTACTTC. It specifies CAWTTQTYEQYF. V is TRBV30 and J is TRBJ2-7; D ambiguous. CDR1 is GTSNPN, CDR2 SVGIG, per germline (reference sequence). This CDR3 region has 12 residues. Trimming took 4 bases from V and 2 from J, leaving 9 bases between them.

The rearrangement uses TRBV9 and TRBJ2-5, with TRBD2 identical over 8 bases. Germline trimming cut 4 bases from V and 5 bases from J; bases unmatched to any gene: 10. Germline CDR1 is SGDLS and CDR2 is YYNGEE. The CDR3 covers 15 residues. CDR3 nucleotides: TGTGCCAGCAGCTCCGGGGGGGTGTCGTGGGAGACCCAGTACTTC. Its protein product is CASSSGGVSWETQYF.

This clone was detected only a few times. The chain links TRBV19 to TRBJ1-5; D might be TRBD1 (6 bases). V gave up 4 bases and J gave up 1 base, with 14 bases separating them. Germline V gives CDR1 LNHDA, CDR2 SQIVND (reference sequence). The CDR3 sequence is 16 residues long. Here the CDR3 reads CASSTTRGGSNQPQHF. The CDR3 DNA follows: TGTGCCAGTAGTACGACCAGGGGAGGGAGCAATCAGCCCCAGCATTTT. Full variable domain (rest looked up from reference TRBV19 and TRBJ1-5): DGGITQSPKYLFRKEGQNVTLSCEQNLNHDAMYWYRQDPGQGLRLIYYSQIVNDFQKGDIAEGYSVSREKKESFPLTVTSAQKNPTAFYLCASSTTRGGSNQPQHFGDGTRLSIL.

This clone has just one count. The J gene is TRBJ1-1, the V gene TRBV20-1; the D gene is possibly TRBD1 (5 bases). The CDR3 has 14 residues. Germline assignment: CDR1 DFQATT and CDR2 SNEGSKA (reference sequence). Trimming took 3 bases from V and 5 from J, leaving 16 bases between them. This CDR3 is CSASTRARGTEAFF. The CDR3 nucleotides are TGCAGTGCTAGTACCAGGGCCCGAGGAACTGAAGCTTTCTTT.

The chain is built from TRBV7-2 and TRBJ2-5; D perhaps matches TRBD2 (6 bases). Germline V lookup: CDR1 SGHTA, CDR2 FQGNSA. This CDR3 has 16 amino acids. Between the trimmed V and J ends, which lost 0 bases and 4 bases, there was a span of 15 bases. For the CDR3, the DNA is TGTGCCAGCAGCTTAGCGGGGCTCGCGGAGGGAGAGACCCAGTACTTC. Encoded protein: CASSLAGLAEGETQYF.

The V gene is TRBV5-1, the J gene TRBJ1-2; TRBD1 might be the D (5 bases). The V end lost 4 bases, the J end lost 0 bases, and 13 bases lay between the germline ends. Germline loops: CDR1 SGHRS, CDR2 YFSETQ. The CDR3 runs to 15 residues. CDR3 bases: TGCGCCAGCAGCGCCGACAGTTACGCTAACTATGGCTACACCTTC. It encodes CASSADSYANYGYTF.

This clone has just one count. The genes are TRBV5-5 and TRBJ2-4, with 7 bases identical to TRBD2. Germline trimming cut 1 base from V and 5 bases from J; bases unmatched to any gene: 9. The CDR3 is 16 amino acids. Germline V CDR1 and CDR2: SGHKS, YYEKEE (reference sequence). This chain's CDR3 is CASSLKRDGGENIQYF. As DNA, the CDR3 is TGTGCCAGCAGCTTGAAGCGGGACGGAGGGGAAAACATTCAGTACTTC.

This clone has a handful of counts. The gene calls are TRBV28 and TRBJ2-1, with 9 bases fitting TRBD2. V lost 2 bases and J lost 4; bases outside the gene matches: 3. The CDR3 spans 15 residues. The V gene's germline CDR1 is MDHEN and CDR2 SYDVKM. The CDR3 sequence: CASSLPLAGYNEQFF. The CDR3 DNA follows: TGTGCCAGCAGTTTACCCCTAGCGGGGTACAATGAGCAGTTCTTC.